The TCR beta chain under discussion was sequenced for a study of neurological immune-mediated disorders. Volunteers from a blood bank in Maryland, USA, constituted the healthy controls. The unsorted libraries were generated from a total of 2 million PBMCs, which had been stored in RNAlater at -80 C. In its sample, this clonotype was seen many times. Its antigen is undetermined. MiXCR, applied by TCRdb to the 5' RACE reads, yields one record per CDR3 protein. The sample includes tens of thousands of distinct CDR3 sequences, roughly 13% of them seen just once. Points from the study as a whole: Expanded clones shared no CDR3 amino acid sequences across subjects, suggesting private repertoires in all groups.

This CDR3 has 16 amino acids. V was cut by 0 bases and J by 0 bases, with 11 bases left in between. From germline, CDR1 is WNHNN and CDR2 SYGVQD (reference sequence). Sequencing used PBMCs. The receptor was isolated from a female donor in good health. This chain links TRBV10-1 with TRBJ1-1; tentatively, D is TRBD1 (6 bases). The CDR3 DNA follows: TGCGCCAGCAGTGAGTCGGGTAGGGGGATGAACACTGAAGCTTTCTTT. Amino acid sequence: CASSESGRGMNTEAFF.